What follows describes a single T cell receptor beta chain. Per the germline V gene, CDR1 is SGHVS and CDR2 is FNYEAQ. Trimming took 4 bases from V and 1 from J, leaving 10 bases between them. CDR3 size: 14 residues. The data were taken from a study of blood T cell repertoires in COVID-19. Study information: Some COVID-19 samples were acute and others convalescent; all came from the United States, Italy and Spain.

In the authors' methods: For nucleated cells, counts were estimated from reference gene primer amplification. TCRdb keeps only in-frame clones here, not all; method: immunoSEQ multiplex PCR. V and J calls and clone size are those listed in that table; D and trimming were worked out from the DNA. Of tens of thousands of clones detected, 80% appear once; the ten largest clones hold 4% to 6%. The rearrangement uses TRBV7-6 and TRBJ1-1; D might be TRBD1 (6 bases). This receptor was taken from a woman in her sixties or seventies with acute or convalescent COVID-19. Sequenced sample: peripheral blood. The CDR3 here is CASSSGTPNTEAFF. The CDR3 region has the DNA TGTGCCAGCAGCTCCGGGACACCGAACACTGAAGCTTTCTTT.